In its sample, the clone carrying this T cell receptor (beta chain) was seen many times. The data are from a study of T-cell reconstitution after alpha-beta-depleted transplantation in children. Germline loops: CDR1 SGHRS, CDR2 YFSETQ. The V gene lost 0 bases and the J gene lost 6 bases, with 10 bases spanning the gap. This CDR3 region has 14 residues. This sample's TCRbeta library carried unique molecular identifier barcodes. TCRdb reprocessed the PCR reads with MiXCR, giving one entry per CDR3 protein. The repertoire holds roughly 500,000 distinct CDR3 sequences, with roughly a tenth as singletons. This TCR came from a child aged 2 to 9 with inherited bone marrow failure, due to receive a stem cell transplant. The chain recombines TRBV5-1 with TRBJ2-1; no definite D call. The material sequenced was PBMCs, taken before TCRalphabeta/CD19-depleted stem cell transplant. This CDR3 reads CASSLAEWPNEQFF. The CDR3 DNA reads TGCGCCAGCAGCTTGGCCGAATGGCCCAATGAGCAGTTCTTC.